These 30 T cell receptor beta chains were sequenced from one sample in a study of T cell repertoires in cytomegalovirus infection. TCRdb re-called the reads with MiXCR, one entry per CDR3 protein. The sample shows over 450,000 distinct CDR3 sequences, about 11% of them seen only once. Sequenced: PBMCs. All receptors come from a human donor in good health (CMV status not recorded). Some clones in this sample may be carry-over from other donors' samples.

This clonotype was counted many times. The rearrangement uses TRBV7-9 and TRBJ2-7; 8 bases agree with TRBD1. Germline CDR1 is SEHNR and CDR2 is FQNEAQ (reference sequence). The CDR3 sequence is 15 residues long. V lost 0 bases to trimming and J lost 7 bases; unmatched junction nucleotides: 8. CDR3 region: CASSLAPQGAREQYF. CDR3 bases: TGTGCCAGCAGCTTAGCGCCCCAGGGGGCGCGGGAGCAGTACTTC.

Remarks on this clonotype: A junction end diverges from the germline sequence, so it may reflect a read error. J is TRBJ2-7 and V is TRBV11-2, with D uncertain. The CDR3 runs 15 residues. Germline V CDR1 and CDR2: SGHAT, FQNNGV. This CDR3 reads CASSFARQSYYEQNF. CDR3 nucleotide sequence: TGTGCCAGCAGCTTCGCTCGGCAGTCATACTACGAGCAGAACTTC.

This clonotype came up many times. CDR3 protein: CASTKTGFQETQYF. The CDR3 nucleotides read TGTGCCAGTACCAAAACTGGGTTCCAAGAGACCCAGTACTTC. V and J are TRBV19 and TRBJ2-5; no clear D gene. V was clipped by 7 bases and J by 1 base, with 13 bases between them. The CDR3 consists of 14 residues. Germline values: CDR1 LNHDA, CDR2 SQIVND (reference sequence). Together with reference TRBV19 and TRBJ2-5, the CDR3 gives the full variable domain: DGGITQSPKYLFRKEGQNVTLSCEQNLNHDAMYWYRQDPGQGLRLIYYSQIVNDFQKGDIAEGYSVSREKKESFPLTVTSAQKNPTAFYLCASTKTGFQETQYFGPGTRLLVL.

The sample holds many counts of this clonotype. The chain carries TRBV6-1 and TRBJ1-4; D ambiguous. This CDR3 has 13 residues. The ends were cut back, 4 bases at V and 7 bases at J, with 10 bases in the middle. Germline CDR1 MNHNS, CDR2 SASEGT. CDR3 protein: CASSVRRTEKLFF. The CDR3 DNA follows: TGTGCCAGCAGTGTCCGACGGACTGAAAAACTGTTTTTT.

This clonotype was seen ten or more times. The chain joins TRBV10-3 to TRBJ1-4; D unresolved. This CDR3 comprises 13 residues. V was cut by 6 bases and J by 7 bases, with 12 bases left in between. Germline V lookup: CDR1 ENHRY, CDR2 SYGVKD. The CDR3 nucleotides are TGTGCCATCAGGGCCGTAGCAGGTGAAAAACTGTTTTTT. As protein: CAIRAVAGEKLFF.

This clonotype was seen repeatedly, ten times or more. V usage is TRBV20-1 and J usage is TRBJ1-2, with TRBD1 matching over 11 bases. With V trimmed by 6 bases and J by 8 bases, 5 bases remained unmatched. The germline V gene has CDR1 DFQATT and CDR2 SNEGSKA (reference sequence). The CDR3 totals 12 residues. This CDR3 reads CSAMGQGGGYTF. For the CDR3, the DNA is TGCAGTGCCATGGGACAGGGGGGGGGCTACACCTTC.

The chain carries TRBV2 and TRBJ2-1; weak D call: TRBD2 (5 bases). Deletions cut 6 bases from V and 8 bases from J, with 14 bases between. The CDR3 runs 13 residues. Germline-derived CDR1 and CDR2 are SNHLY and FYNNEI. In DNA form, the CDR3 reads TGTGCCAGCAGGTGGGAAGGGAGCGATGAGCAGTTCTTC. This gives the protein CASRWEGSDEQFF.

This clonotype was seen at least ten times. This chain joins TRBV20-1 and TRBJ1-2; TRBD1 is a possible D gene (6 bases). Germline V gene lookup returns CDR1 DFQATT and CDR2 SNEGSKA (reference sequence). CDR3 size: 15 residues. The V gene lost 2 bases and the J gene lost 8 bases, with 21 bases spanning the gap. The CDR3 sequence: CSARTGTLEGAGYTF. Written as DNA, the CDR3 is TGCAGTGCTAGAACAGGGACCCTCGAGGGAGCGGGCTACACCTTC.

V is TRBV3-1 and J is TRBJ2-2; possibly TRBD2 for D (6 bases). The V end lost 0 bases, the J end lost 4 bases, and 12 bases lay between the germline ends. Per germline, CDR1 LGHDT and CDR2 YNNKEL (reference sequence). The CDR3 has 16 residues. The CDR3 protein is CASSQDFGGPTGELFF. The CDR3 coding sequence is TGTGCCAGCAGCCAAGATTTTGGAGGGCCCACCGGGGAGCTGTTTTTT.

This clonotype was counted at least ten times. V usage is TRBV7-9 and J usage is TRBJ2-3; D uncertain. Trimming pared 5 bases from V and 4 bases from J, leaving 10 bases between. The CDR3 length is 13 residues. Germline V gives CDR1 SEHNR, CDR2 FQNEAQ (reference sequence). The DNA of the CDR3 is TGTGCCAGCAGCCCCAAGGACGCAGATACGCAGTATTTT. Protein sequence: CASSPKDADTQYF.

The sample holds a few counts of this clonotype. This chain links TRBV7-9 with TRBJ1-1; D unclear. Trimming cost V 6 bases and J 0 bases, with 20 bases left between them. CDR3 length: 17 residues. The germline CDR1 and CDR2 sequences are SEHNR and FQNEAQ (reference sequence). Here the CDR3 reads CASRSPPGEGLNTEAFF. CDR3 sequence (DNA): TGTGCCAGCAGGTCACCCCCAGGCGAGGGTCTGAACACTGAAGCTTTCTTT.

This clonotype showed up many times. The V call is TRBV5-4, the J call TRBJ2-1; D possibly corresponds to TRBD2 (5 bases). Germline values: CDR1 SGHNT, CDR2 YYREEE (reference sequence). Trimming left V 4 bases short and J 4 bases short, with 15 bases between. CDR3 length equals 15 residues. The CDR3 bases are TGTGCCAGCAGCCGGAGGACGAATCTTTACAATGAGCAGTTCTTC. Protein sequence: CASSRRTNLYNEQFF. Together with reference TRBV5-4 and TRBJ2-1, the CDR3 gives the full variable domain: ETGVTQSPTHLIKTRGQQVTLRCSSQSGHNTVSWYQQALGQGPQFIFQYYREEENGRGNFPPRFSGLQFPNYSSELNVNALELDDSALYLCASSRRTNLYNEQFFGPGTRLTVL.

This clonotype came up many times. The chain employs TRBV29-1 and TRBJ2-2; 10 bases line up with TRBD2. Germline CDR1 SQVTM, CDR2 ANQGSEA. With V trimmed by 4 bases and J by 3 bases, 2 bases remained unmatched. This CDR3 has 14 amino acids. As DNA, the CDR3 is TGCAGCGTTGCTAGCGGGAGCTACACCGGGGAGCTGTTTTTT. This sequence encodes CSVASGSYTGELFF.

This chain links TRBV20-1 with TRBJ2-3; D may be TRBD2 (5 bases). CDR1 is DFQATT, CDR2 SNEGSKA, per germline (reference sequence). This CDR3 region has 17 residues. V gave up 6 bases and J gave up 1 base, with 23 bases separating them. CDR3 loop: CSATGASLGSGTDTQYF. CDR3 bases: TGCAGTGCAACGGGTGCTAGCCTGGGGTCGGGCACAGATACGCAGTATTTT.

The genes are TRBV30 and TRBJ2-2; D not certain. V dropped 1 base and J dropped 10 bases, with 7 bases sitting between them. CDR1 GTSNPN and CDR2 SVGIG come from the germline V gene (reference sequence). CDR3 size: 11 residues. CDR3 protein: CAWSGNLELFF. Here the CDR3 DNA reads TGTGCCTGGAGTGGAAACCTGGAGCTGTTTTTT.

The table lists this clonotype with a few counts. This chain links TRBV7-3 with TRBJ2-1, with 12 bases aligning to TRBD2. The germline CDR1 and CDR2 sequences are SGHTA and FQGTGA. The V and J ends lost 5 bases and 10 bases, in that order; junction bases with no gene match: 9. This CDR3 comprises 15 residues. The CDR3 reads CASSPSGGGLHEQFF. The CDR3 DNA reads as TGTGCCAGCAGCCCTAGCGGGGGGGGTTTGCACGAGCAGTTCTTC.

The table lists this clonotype with a few counts. This chain joins TRBV4-1 and TRBJ1-1; 7 nucleotides match TRBD1. CDR1 and CDR2 from the germline V gene are MGHRA and YSYEKL. V gave up 3 bases and J gave up 8 bases; unmatched junction bases: 9. This CDR3 has 14 amino acids. The CDR3 DNA reads TGCGCCAGCAGCCAGGTAGGGGGCACGGAGGAAGCTTTCTTT. Protein: CASSQVGGTEEAFF.

This clonotype was observed many times. The gene calls are TRBV9 and TRBJ1-5; D is unresolved. Trimming shortened V by 0 bases and J by 5 bases, and 9 bases separated the two germline ends. Per the germline V gene, CDR1 is SGDLS and CDR2 is YYNGEE. This CDR3 has 14 residues. CDR3 region: CASSVAPGDQPQHF. CDR3 nucleotides: TGTGCCAGCAGCGTAGCCCCCGGGGATCAGCCCCAGCATTTT.

This clonotype occurred many times. V is TRBV10-3 and J is TRBJ2-1, with D possibly matching TRBD2 (7 bases). V was pared by 10 bases and J by 0 bases, with 16 bases between. CDR1 and CDR2 from the germline V gene are ENHRY and SYGVKD. CDR3 length: 15 amino acids. The CDR3, as DNA: TGTGCCACAGGGGAGGGAGGGAGCTCCTACAATGAGCAGTTCTTC. This encodes CATGEGGSSYNEQFF.

This clonotype was detected only a few times. The chain couples TRBV20-1 to TRBJ2-1; 9 positions agree with TRBD2. Germline lookup yields CDR1 DFQATT and CDR2 SNEGSKA (reference sequence). The trim removed 4 bases at V and 5 bases at J, leaving 3 bases unmatched. The length of the CDR3 is 13 residues. The CDR3 loop is CSAIAGADNEQFF. DNA for the CDR3: TGCAGTGCTATAGCGGGAGCCGACAATGAGCAGTTCTTC.

This clonotype was counted many times. The J gene is TRBJ2-1, the V gene TRBV24-1; 8 bases map to TRBD2. V shed 7 bases, J shed 4 bases, and the junction held 5 bases outside the gene matches. The length of the CDR3 is 14 residues. The germline gives CDR1 KGHDR, CDR2 SFDVKD. CDR3 sequence reads: CATRASGPYNEQFF. The CDR3 DNA is TGTGCCACCAGAGCTAGCGGGCCATACAATGAGCAGTTCTTC.

This clonotype has more than one count but fewer than ten. The chain joins TRBV12-3 or TRBV12-4 to TRBJ1-1; D not certain. Deletions cut 4 bases from V and 2 bases from J, with 11 bases between. CDR3 length equals 14 residues. This CDR3 reads CASSSDGLNTEAFF. CDR3 DNA: TGTGCCAGCAGTTCCGATGGGTTAAACACTGAAGCTTTCTTT.

Worth noting for this clonotype: A much larger clone is a single base away; this may be a read error. As the CDR3 is not closed by the conserved phenylalanine or tryptophan, this likely results from a read error. This rearrangement joins TRBV19 to TRBJ2-3; tentatively, D is TRBD2 (6 bases). Per the germline V gene, CDR1 is LNHDA and CDR2 is SQIVND (reference sequence). The CDR3 extends over 15 amino acids. V shed 5 bases and J shed 3 bases, with 15 bases lying between them. In nucleotides, the CDR3 is TGTGCCAGTAGTTCCCCGGGAGTTAGGACAGATACGCAGTATTCT. This sequence encodes CASSSPGVRTDTQYS.

This clonotype came up many times. The chain joins TRBV3-1 to TRBJ2-3; D gene ambiguous. Germline CDR1 LGHDT, CDR2 YNNKEL (reference sequence). The length of the CDR3 is 17 residues. V was pared by 4 bases and J by 4 bases, with 21 bases between. CDR3 residues: CASSPPKTYRGADTQYF. The CDR3 DNA reads TGTGCCAGCAGCCCACCTAAGACTTATCGAGGCGCAGATACGCAGTATTTT.

J is TRBJ1-5 and V is TRBV2; 8 positions agree with TRBD1. V shed 5 bases, J shed 4 bases, and the junction held 7 bases outside the gene matches. This CDR3 region has 15 residues. Germline CDR1 is SNHLY and CDR2 is FYNNEI. CDR3 protein: CASSSRDRSNQPQHF. CDR3 in DNA: TGTGCCAGCAGTTCCCGGGACAGGTCAAATCAGCCCCAGCATTTT.

V gene TRBV9 combines with J gene TRBJ2-3; D remains unclear. Germline lookup yields CDR1 SGDLS and CDR2 YYNGEE. The V end was cut by 6 bases, the J end by 0 bases, with 11 bases between. The CDR3 is 14 residues long. The CDR3 sequence is CASTRSGSTDTQYF. In DNA form, the CDR3 reads TGTGCCAGCACCAGGTCAGGTAGCACAGATACGCAGTATTTT. The full variable domain, in which reference TRBV9 and TRBJ2-3 provide the parts outside the CDR3, is DSGVTQTPKHLITATGQRVTLRCSPRSGDLSVYWYQQSLDQGLQFLIQYYNGEERAKGNILERFSAQQFPDLHSELNLSSLELGDSALYFCASTRSGSTDTQYFGPGTRLTVL.

This clonotype was seen ten or more times. The chain is built from TRBV7-9 and TRBJ2-1; 10 positions match TRBD2. The CDR3 has 15 residues. With 6 bases clipped from V and 3 bases from J, the junction kept 5 bases outside the gene matches. Germline V gives CDR1 SEHNR, CDR2 FQNEAQ (reference sequence). The CDR3 protein is CASSISGGHYNEQFF. Written as DNA, the CDR3 is TGTGCCAGCAGTATTAGCGGGGGGCACTACAATGAGCAGTTCTTC.

This clonotype was seen more than once but under ten times. J is TRBJ2-7 and V is TRBV20-1, with D maybe TRBD1 (5 bases). CDR3 length: 13 residues. Looked up from germline, CDR1 is DFQATT and CDR2 is SNEGSKA (reference sequence). Trimming took 0 bases from V and 5 from J, leaving 11 bases between them. The DNA for the CDR3 is TGCAGTGCTAGAGACGTCCAGGGTCACGAGCAGTACTTC. It is translated as CSARDVQGHEQYF.

This clonotype appeared a few times. This chain connects TRBV11-2 to TRBJ1-5; D is unresolved. Trimming removed 1 base at V and 3 bases at J, with 7 bases between. From germline, CDR1 is SGHAT and CDR2 FQNNGV. The CDR3 runs 14 residues. CDR3 nucleotides: TGTGCCAGCAGCTTAGGCGACAACAATCAGCCCCAGCATTTT. It yields the protein CASSLGDNNQPQHF.

In its sample, this clonotype was seen a few times. The V and J genes are TRBV9 and TRBJ1-4; weak D call: TRBD1 (6 bases). With 0 bases removed from V and 6 bases from J, the gap between germline ends came to 9 bases. This CDR3 spans 14 amino acids. CDR1 and CDR2 from the germline V gene are SGDLS and YYNGEE. In nucleotides, the CDR3 is TGTGCCAGCAGCGTAGAAGGGGGTGATGAAAAACTGTTTTTT. Translation: CASSVEGGDEKLFF.